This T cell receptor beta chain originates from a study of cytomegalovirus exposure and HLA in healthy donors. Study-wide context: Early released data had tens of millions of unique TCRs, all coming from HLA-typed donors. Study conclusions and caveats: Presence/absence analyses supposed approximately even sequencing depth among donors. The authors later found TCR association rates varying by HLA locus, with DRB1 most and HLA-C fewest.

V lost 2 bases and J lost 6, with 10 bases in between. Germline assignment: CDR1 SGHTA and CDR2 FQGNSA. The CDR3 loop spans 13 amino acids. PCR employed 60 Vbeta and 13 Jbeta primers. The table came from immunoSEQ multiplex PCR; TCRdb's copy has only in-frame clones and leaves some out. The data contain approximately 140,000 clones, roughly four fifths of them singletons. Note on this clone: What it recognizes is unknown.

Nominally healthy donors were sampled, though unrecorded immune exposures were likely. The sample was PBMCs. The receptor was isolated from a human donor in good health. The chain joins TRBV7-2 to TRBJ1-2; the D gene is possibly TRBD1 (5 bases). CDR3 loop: CASSLRRVDGYTF. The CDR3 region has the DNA TGTGCCAGCAGCTTACGCAGGGTCGATGGCTACACCTTC.